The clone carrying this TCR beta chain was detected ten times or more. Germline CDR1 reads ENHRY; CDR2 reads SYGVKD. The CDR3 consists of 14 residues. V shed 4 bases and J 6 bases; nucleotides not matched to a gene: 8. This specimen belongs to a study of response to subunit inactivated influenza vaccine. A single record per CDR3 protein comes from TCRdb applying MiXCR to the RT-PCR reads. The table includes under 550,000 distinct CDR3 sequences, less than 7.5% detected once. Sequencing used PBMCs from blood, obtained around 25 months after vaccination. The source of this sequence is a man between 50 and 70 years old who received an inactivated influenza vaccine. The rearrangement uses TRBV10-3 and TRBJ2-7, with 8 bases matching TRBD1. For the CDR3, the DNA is TGTGCCATCAGTGTTTCCGGGACAGGTCTCGAGCAGTACTTC. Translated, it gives CAISVSGTGLEQYF.